This TCR beta chain was observed in a study of T-cell reconstitution after alpha-beta-depleted transplantation in children. This clonotype has just a few counts. Unique molecular identifiers were used to barcode this TCRbeta library. TCRdb fed the PCR reads into MiXCR, producing one record per CDR3 protein. The repertoire has some 300,000 distinct CDR3 sequences, about 9.4% of them found once; the top ten carry about 2.3%. The CDR3 has 19 residues. V lost 0 bases and J lost 4; bases outside the gene matches: 16. Germline CDR1 SGHAT, CDR2 FQDESV (reference sequence). The specimen was PBMCs from the stem cell graft donor, collected from the stem cell graft. J is TRBJ2-3 and V is TRBV11-1; 7 bases are shared with TRBD1. This sequence originates from a human donor who donated a stem cell graft to a child with acute lymphoblastic leukemia. The CDR3, as DNA: TGTGCCAGCAGCTTAGCGCTAAAGTGGGGAAAGGGGGCGTCAGATACGCAGTATTTT. It specifies CASSLALKWGKGASDTQYF.